This T cell receptor (beta chain) was observed in a study of OX40 agonist ivuxolimab in advanced cancers. Background on the study: The treatment was a fully human IgG2 OX40 agonist, ivuxolimab.

Germline CDR1 reads LNHDA; CDR2 reads SQIVND (reference sequence). J lost 3 bases, V lost 5 bases, and 7 bases had no gene match. The CDR3 consists of 14 residues. This clone appeared a few times. The antigen remains undetermined. The table came from immunoSEQ multiplex PCR; TCRdb's copy has only in-frame clones and leaves some out. The sample includes some 150,000 clones, approximately 90% of them seen just once. Study-level findings and limits: No antigen was identified for the clonally expanded peripheral T cells. Clonal expansion was seen in CD4+ and CD8+ blood T cells by week 6 at 0.1 to 3.0 mg/kg.

Samples were taken at baseline and on day 1 of cycles 4 and 7. This sequence joins TRBV19 and TRBJ2-7; 7 bases fit TRBD2. This material consisted of CD4+ or CD8+ T cells sorted from blood, taken in a trial of the OX40 agonist ivuxolimab. The receptor was derived from an adult with an advanced solid tumor such as melanoma, head and neck, liver or kidney cancer. The CDR3 DNA is TGTGCCAGTAGTCCCGGGGCGGGAGACTACGAGCAGTACTTC. Translating gives CASSPGAGDYEQYF. Looking up the rest from reference TRBV19 and TRBJ2-7 gives the full variable domain: DGGITQSPKYLFRKEGQNVTLSCEQNLNHDAMYWYRQDPGQGLRLIYYSQIVNDFQKGDIAEGYSVSREKKESFPLTVTSAQKNPTAFYLCASSPGAGDYEQYFGPGTRLTVT.